A single sample gave rise to the 12 T cell receptor beta chains below, sequenced in a study of follicular helper T cells after annual influenza vaccination. Sample time point: 2015-2016 season, pre-vaccination. Here immunoSEQ multiplex PCR was the method, and the copy in TCRdb shows in-frame clones only, minus some. In the table there are about 9,300 clones, about 90% of which are singletons. The source was CXCR5+ CD38- circulating T follicular helper cells from blood, collected on the day of influenza vaccination. Subset noted: circulating Tfh, non-naive CD4+CXCR5+PD-1+ (ICOS+CD38+ or ICOS-CD38-). Receptors were obtained from an adult who received the influenza vaccine.

The chain carries TRBV10-1 and TRBJ2-3, with D tentatively TRBD2 (5 bases). The CDR3 has 15 residues. Trimming removed 4 bases at V and 0 bases at J, with 11 bases between. Germline CDR1 is WNHNN and CDR2 is SYGVQD (reference sequence). The CDR3 loop reads CASSAGSASTDTQYF. CDR3 sequence (DNA): TGCGCCAGCAGTGCGGGGAGCGCTAGCACAGATACGCAGTATTTT.

The chain has TRBV7-2 and TRBJ2-1, with D possibly matching TRBD1 (5 bases). Trimming shortened V by 2 bases and J by 8 bases, and 10 bases separated the two germline ends. The germline V gene has CDR1 SGHTA and CDR2 FQGNSA. This CDR3 comprises 13 residues. The CDR3 is CASSLFREDEQFF. The CDR3 coding sequence is TGTGCCAGCAGCTTATTCAGGGAAGATGAGCAGTTCTTC.

This clone was detected only a few times. CDR3 sequence reads: CASSSAGTGGNQPQHF. The CDR3 coding sequence is TGTGCCAGTAGTTCTGCCGGGACAGGGGGCAATCAGCCCCAGCATTTT. V is TRBV19 and J is TRBJ1-5, with 10 bases matching TRBD1. With V trimmed by 5 bases and J by 2 bases, 6 bases remained unmatched. The CDR3 is 16 amino acids. CDR1 is LNHDA and CDR2 is SQIVND in the germline V gene (reference sequence).

This CDR3 reads CASSLEWGSTDTQYF. CDR3 bases: TGTGCCAGCAGCTTGGAGTGGGGTAGCACAGATACGCAGTATTTT. The chain uses TRBV5-5 and TRBJ2-3; D is undetermined. The V and J ends lost 0 bases and 0 bases respectively, with 8 bases between them. Germline V CDR1 and CDR2: SGHKS, YYEKEE (reference sequence). This CDR3 spans 15 amino acids.

On this clone itself: An end of the junction does not agree with germline; a read error may underlie this. V usage is TRBV11-2 and J usage is TRBJ2-1; 12 nucleotides agree with TRBD2. Germline V gene sequence: CDR1 SGHAT, CDR2 FQNNGV. CDR3 length equals 15 residues. The CDR3 nucleotides are TGTGCCAGTAGCTTACTAGCGGGGGGTTACAATGAGCAGTTCTTC. Amino acids: CASSLLAGGYNEQFF.

V is TRBV5-1 and J is TRBJ2-3, with unresolved D. The CDR3 covers 15 residues. Germline-derived CDR1 and CDR2 are SGHRS and YFSETQ. Between the trimmed V and J ends, which lost 1 base and 1 base, there was a span of 10 bases. For the CDR3, the DNA is TGCGCCAGCAGCTTGATTCCCGTAGGCACAGATACGCAGTATTTT. Protein sequence: CASSLIPVGTDTQYF.

The CDR3, as DNA: TGTGCCAGCAGCTTAGCGCAAGGGTCCCTCGGGGAGCTGTTTTTT. Amino acid sequence: CASSLAQGSLGELFF. The chain is built from TRBV7-2 and TRBJ2-2, with D uncertain. The length of the CDR3 is 15 residues. Germline V lookup: CDR1 SGHTA, CDR2 FQGNSA. Trimming removed 0 bases at V and 7 bases at J, with 12 bases between.

V is TRBV14 and J is TRBJ2-7, with TRBD1 matching over 7 bases. The germline V gene encodes CDR1 SGHDN and CDR2 FVKESK. V was pared by 4 bases and J by 2 bases, with 5 bases of the junction left unmatched. The CDR3 spans 14 residues. The CDR3: CASSLLDRAYEQYF. CDR3 in DNA: TGTGCCAGCAGCCTTTTAGACAGGGCCTACGAGCAGTACTTC.

V gene TRBV12-5 combines with J gene TRBJ2-2, with TRBD2 identical over 10 bases. The germline V gene encodes CDR1 LGHNT and CDR2 FRNRAP. V shed 7 bases and J 4 bases; nucleotides not matched to a gene: 6. There are 15 residues in the CDR3. The CDR3 DNA sequence: TGTGCTAGTGCCCGATGGACTAGCGGCACCGGGGAGCTGTTTTTT. This gives the protein CASARWTSGTGELFF.

This sequence joins TRBV5-4 and TRBJ2-7; 8 bases are shared with TRBD1. V lost 4 bases and J lost 5; bases outside the gene matches: 5. The CDR3 contains 13 residues. Germline CDR1 and CDR2: SGHNT and YYREEE (reference sequence). The CDR3 nucleotides read TGTGCCAGCAGCGCCAGACAGGGGAACGAGCAGTACTTC. Protein: CASSARQGNEQYF.

The chain is built from TRBV7-8 and TRBJ1-5; D might be TRBD1 (5 bases). The germline CDR1 and CDR2 sequences are SGHVS and FQNEAQ. The CDR3 loop spans 19 amino acids. V lost 3 bases to trimming and J lost 0 bases, with 21 bases between them. CDR3 region: CASSFVPVSGSYSNQPQHF. In nucleotides, the CDR3 is TGTGCCAGCAGCTTTGTACCGGTGTCAGGGAGCTATAGCAATCAGCCCCAGCATTTT.

The chain recombines TRBV19 with TRBJ1-2, with a weak D call TRBD1 (6 bases). This CDR3 region has 11 residues. Trimming left V 6 bases short and J 8 bases short, with 10 bases between. Germline V lookup: CDR1 LNHDA, CDR2 SQIVND (reference sequence). The CDR3 coding sequence is TGTGCCAGTAGAGAGGGGGGAGGCTACACCTTC. Its translation is CASREGGGYTF.